This TCR beta chain emerged from a study of blood T cell repertoires in COVID-19. The wider study: Material from acute and convalescent COVID-19 was sourced from the United States, Italy and Spain. T cells, B-cell-depleted T cells, or PBMCs supplied cDNA or gDNA.

This clone was picked up one time. The CDR3 covers 16 residues. The germline V and J ends were trimmed by 1 base and 1 base, with 11 bases remaining between them. Germline values: CDR1 MNHEY, CDR2 SVGEGT. How the authors handled the data: Amplification from reference gene primers served as the basis for estimated nucleated cell counts. The table came from immunoSEQ multiplex PCR; TCRdb's copy has only in-frame clones and leaves some out. That table furnishes V, J and clone size, whereas the DNA furnished D and trimming. The sample consists of more than 300,000 clones, nearly 90% of them appearing once. One Seattle source followed patients from active infection through their disease course.

This chain uses TRBV6-2 or TRBV6-3 with TRBJ2-1, with D tentatively TRBD2 (6 bases). The sequence derives from a woman in her thirties or forties with COVID-19, enrolled during active disease. The source material was peripheral blood. CDR3 in amino acids: CASSYWGGNSYNEQFF. The CDR3 DNA reads as TGTGCCAGCAGTTACTGGGGCGGGAATTCCTACAATGAGCAGTTCTTC.